This TCR beta chain appears in the sequencing data of a study of T cell responses to AZD1222 COVID-19 vaccine. Study-level findings and limits: The donors showed a predominance of white British ancestry and of females, with possible underestimation of clonal diversity. Spike-specific TCR breadth rose after two AZD1222 doses, and depth rose as well. The study sampled repertoires only after the peak T cell response. Only a handful of individuals given AZD1222 were seropositive at baseline.

Method: immunoSEQ multiplex PCR; TCRdb's copy keeps in-frame clones and lacks some. The sample holds around 65,000 clones, roughly 70% seen once. On this clone itself: The antigen remains undetermined.

The V gene lost 2 bases and the J gene lost 3 bases, with 4 bases spanning the gap. In germline, CDR1 is SGHTA, CDR2 FQGNSA. The CDR3 sequence is 12 residues long. The sequencing used peripheral blood, collected on day 0 of AZD1222 vaccination. V is TRBV7-2 and J is TRBJ1-1, with D uncertain. The TCR was taken from an adult in good health. In DNA form, the CDR3 reads TGTGCCAGCAGCTTAACGTACACTGAAGCTTTCTTT. It encodes CASSLTYTEAFF.